This entry concerns a single T cell receptor (beta chain). Data came from immunoSEQ multiplex PCR; TCRdb stores just in-frame clones and leaves some out. Of some 90,000 clones listed, roughly 90% are singletons. The data were taken from a study of PD-L1 blockade in urothelial cancer. Study-wide background: When blood samples were assessed, the median T cell count was about 140,000.

The time point here: pretreatment peripheral blood. V lost 3 bases to trimming and J lost 9 bases; unmatched junction nucleotides: 14. This CDR3 region has 16 residues. Germline values: CDR1 LNHDA, CDR2 SQIVND (reference sequence). The specimen comprised PBMCs, sampled around atezolizumab (anti-PD-L1) treatment. This TCR was sampled from a woman of 80 years or more with urothelial cancer. The chain recombines TRBV19 with TRBJ2-1; 7 positions agree with TRBD2. The CDR3 here is CASSIFAGVGAGEQFF. The CDR3 DNA follows: TGTGCCAGTAGTATTTTCGCGGGAGTAGGGGCTGGTGAGCAGTTCTTC.